The 7 T cell receptor beta chains reported below all come from one sample, sequenced in a study of T-cell reconstitution after alpha-beta-depleted transplantation in children. The authors prepared the TCRbeta library with unique molecular identifiers. TCRdb passed the PCR reads through MiXCR, listing each CDR3 protein once. The table includes fewer than 500,000 distinct CDR3 sequences, roughly two fifths detected once. The material sequenced was PBMCs, taken before TCRalphabeta/CD19-depleted stem cell transplant. Receptors were obtained from a girl aged 2 to 9 with aplastic anemia, due to receive a stem cell transplant.

A few counts support this clonotype. The chain carries TRBV21-1 and TRBJ1-5. TRBV21-1 is annotated as a pseudogene. The CDR3 sequence is 14 residues long. CDR3 nucleotide sequence: TGTGCCAGCAGCAAAGAGGGGGAGGGTCAGCCCCAGCATTTT. Protein product: CASSKEGEGQPQHF.

This clonotype was detected ten times or more. V gene TRBV5-1 combines with J gene TRBJ2-2, with no clear D. The V and J ends lost 0 bases and 3 bases respectively, with 6 bases between them. The CDR3 runs to 14 residues. Germline V gene lookup returns CDR1 SGHRS and CDR2 YFSETQ. The CDR3 DNA is TGCGCCAGCAGCTTGGGGAGTCACACCGGGGAGCTGTTTTTT. As protein: CASSLGSHTGELFF.

This clonotype was detected only a few times. The chain is built from TRBV20-1 and TRBJ2-7; D remains unclear. The CDR3 contains 13 residues. The V gene's germline CDR1 is DFQATT and CDR2 SNEGSKA (reference sequence). V lost 1 base and J lost 1, with 8 bases in between. The CDR3 coding sequence is TGCAGTGCTAGAGTTGGCAAATCCTACGAGCAGTACTTC. This codes for CSARVGKSYEQYF.

This sequence joins TRBV13 and TRBJ2-4; 10 nucleotides align to TRBD1. The germline CDR1 and CDR2 sequences are PRHDT and FYEKMQ (reference sequence). The trim removed 5 bases at V and 9 bases at J, leaving 4 bases unmatched. CDR3 length: 13 residues. The DNA for the CDR3 is TGTGCCAGCAGCCAAGGACAGGGGGGCATTCAGTACTTC. Protein product: CASSQGQGGIQYF.

The rearrangement links TRBV29-1 to TRBJ1-1, with TRBD1 matching over 7 bases. Trimming took 3 bases from V and 0 from J; bases not matched to a gene: 4. This CDR3 is 14 amino acids long. Per germline, CDR1 SQVTM and CDR2 ANQGSEA. As DNA, the CDR3 is TGCAGCGTTGACTCCGGACAGGTGAACACTGAAGCTTTCTTT. This sequence encodes CSVDSGQVNTEAFF.

The V gene is TRBV6-5, the J gene TRBJ1-2; D gene uncertain. The CDR3 spans 14 residues. Trimming shortened V by 3 bases and J by 1 base, and 9 bases separated the two germline ends. Germline V CDR1 and CDR2: MNHEY, SVGAGI. CDR3 DNA: TGTGCCAGCAGTTATACTTTACTTAACTATGGCTACACCTTC. Encoded protein: CASSYTLLNYGYTF.

This clonotype has a handful of counts. The rearrangement joins TRBV5-1 to TRBJ2-3; possibly TRBD2 for D (5 bases). The V gene's germline CDR1 is SGHRS and CDR2 YFSETQ. Trimming removed 0 bases at V and 6 bases at J, with 11 bases between. The CDR3 consists of 14 residues. The CDR3 protein is CASSLAVGVDTQYF. The CDR3 DNA is TGCGCCAGCAGCTTGGCCGTGGGAGTGGATACGCAGTATTTT.